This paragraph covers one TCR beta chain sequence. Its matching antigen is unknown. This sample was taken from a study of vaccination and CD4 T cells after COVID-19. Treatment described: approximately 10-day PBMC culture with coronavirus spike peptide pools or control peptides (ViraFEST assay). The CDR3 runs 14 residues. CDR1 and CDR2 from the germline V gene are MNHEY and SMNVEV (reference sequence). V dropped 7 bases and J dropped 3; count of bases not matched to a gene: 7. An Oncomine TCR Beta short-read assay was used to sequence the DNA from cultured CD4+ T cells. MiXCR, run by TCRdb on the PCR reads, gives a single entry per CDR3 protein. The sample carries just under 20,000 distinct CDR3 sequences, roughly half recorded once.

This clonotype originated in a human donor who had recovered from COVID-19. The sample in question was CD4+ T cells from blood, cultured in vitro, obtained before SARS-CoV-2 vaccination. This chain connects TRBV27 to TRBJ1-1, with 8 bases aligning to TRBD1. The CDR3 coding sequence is TGTGCCAGCAATGTTAACAGGGGGTACACTGAAGCTTTCTTT. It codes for CASNVNRGYTEAFF.